One sample yielded the 24 T cell receptor beta chains listed below, sequenced in a study of T cell responses to AZD1222 COVID-19 vaccine. The table came from immunoSEQ multiplex PCR; TCRdb's copy has only in-frame clones and leaves some out. The sample consists of approximately 120,000 clones, around 90% of them appearing once. Sequencing used peripheral blood, obtained on day 0 of AZD1222 vaccination. These receptors all stem from an adult in good health.

The chain has TRBV3-1 (or the pseudogene TRBV3-2) and TRBJ2-2, with D possibly matching TRBD2 (6 bases). V shed 3 bases and J shed 6 bases, with 17 bases lying between them. This CDR3 has 16 residues. Germline CDR1 and CDR2: LGHDT and YNNKEL (reference sequence). CDR3 region: CASSQLSPGVSGELFF. The CDR3 DNA reads as TGTGCCAGCAGCCAGTTAAGCCCGGGAGTGTCCGGGGAGCTGTTTTTT.

The chain joins TRBV9 to TRBJ1-1; possibly TRBD1 for D (6 bases). This CDR3 region has 15 residues. Germline CDR1 and CDR2: SGDLS and YYNGEE. Between the trimmed V and J ends, which lost 4 bases and 5 bases, there was a span of 18 bases. CDR3 nucleotide sequence: TGTGCCAGCAGCCCCCAGCAGGGGATCGGGACTGAAGCTTTCTTT. Translation: CASSPQQGIGTEAFF.

V gene TRBV28 combines with J gene TRBJ2-1; perhaps TRBD2 as D (6 bases). V dropped 7 bases and J dropped 5 bases, with 18 bases sitting between them. The CDR3 loop spans 15 amino acids. Germline CDR1 reads MDHEN; CDR2 reads SYDVKM. CDR3 protein: CASTWPGLFNNEQFF. The CDR3 DNA reads TGTGCCAGCACCTGGCCGGGACTTTTTAACAATGAGCAGTTCTTC. Full variable domain (rest looked up from reference TRBV28 and TRBJ2-1): DVKVTQSSRYLVKRTGEKVFLECVQDMDHENMFWYRQDPGLGLRLIYFSYDVKMKEKGDIPEGYSVSREKKERFSLILESASTNQTSMYLCASTWPGLFNNEQFFGPGTRLTVL.

The chain links TRBV6-1 to TRBJ2-5; D is undetermined. The V gene lost 3 bases and the J gene lost 5 bases, with 10 bases spanning the gap. This CDR3 has 13 residues. Germline assignment: CDR1 MNHNS and CDR2 SASEGT. The DNA of the CDR3 is TGTGCCAGCAGTGATCCCAACCGGGAGACCCAGTACTTC. It yields the protein CASSDPNRETQYF.

The CDR3: CASSQERLSGNTIYF. CDR3 sequence (DNA): TGCGCCAGCAGCCAAGAGAGACTCTCTGGAAACACCATATATTTT. The chain employs TRBV4-1 and TRBJ1-3; D call uncertain. In germline, CDR1 is MGHRA, CDR2 YSYEKL. The CDR3 is 15 amino acids. Trimming pared 0 bases from V and 0 bases from J, leaving 6 bases between.

This chain joins TRBV19 and TRBJ2-1; no clear D. V gave up 5 bases and J gave up 0 bases, with 5 bases separating them. CDR3 size: 13 residues. The germline gives CDR1 LNHDA, CDR2 SQIVND (reference sequence). The CDR3 spells CASSSASYNEQFF. Written as DNA, the CDR3 is TGTGCCAGTAGTTCGGCCTCCTACAATGAGCAGTTCTTC.

This clone was recorded once. The chain combines TRBV6-5 with TRBJ1-5; 12 bases map to TRBD1. The V gene end was trimmed by 4 bases and the J gene end by 5 bases; junction bases not matched to a gene: 6. The CDR3 loop spans 16 amino acids. Germline V CDR1 and CDR2: MNHEY, SVGAGI. CDR3 nucleotide sequence: TGTGCCAGCAGTTTATCCGGGACAGGGGGCTATCAGCCCCAGCATTTT. This gives the protein CASSLSGTGGYQPQHF.

This chain connects TRBV15 to TRBJ2-5; TRBD1 aligns across 8 bases. The V gene's germline CDR1 is LNHNV and CDR2 YYDKDF (reference sequence). Losses at the gene ends were 3 bases for V and 4 bases for J; bases not matched to a gene: 7. The CDR3 is made up of 15 amino acids. CDR3 DNA: TGTGCCACCAGCAGGGCCGGGACAGGAGGAGAGACCCAGTACTTC. Its protein product is CATSRAGTGGETQYF.

The V call is TRBV18, the J call TRBJ1-1; perhaps TRBD1 as D (5 bases). CDR1 is KGHSH, CDR2 LQKENI, per germline. V lost 0 bases and J 5 bases, leaving 13 bases between the germline ends. The CDR3 contains 15 residues. In DNA form, the CDR3 reads TGTGCCAGCTCACCACCTTCCAGGGAGTGGACTGAAGCTTTCTTT. This encodes CASSPPSREWTEAFF.

The gene calls are TRBV6-5 and TRBJ1-1, with 7 bases that match TRBD1. Trimming cost V 6 bases and J 0 bases; bases outside gene matches: 7. The CDR3 has 15 residues. Germline V CDR1 and CDR2: MNHEY, SVGAGI. The CDR3 DNA is TGTGCCAGCAGAGCAACAGGGGCCGTGAACACTGAAGCTTTCTTT. As protein: CASRATGAVNTEAFF.

The chain employs TRBV9 and TRBJ2-1; D possibly corresponds to TRBD1 (5 bases). This CDR3 has 15 residues. Germline values: CDR1 SGDLS, CDR2 YYNGEE. Trimming took 0 bases from V and 2 from J, leaving 9 bases between them. The CDR3 region is CASSVDPGTYNEQFF. CDR3 in DNA: TGTGCCAGCAGCGTAGACCCAGGGACCTACAATGAGCAGTTCTTC.

This clone was found once. This chain links TRBV25-1 with TRBJ2-7; possibly TRBD1 for D (5 bases). There are 14 residues in the CDR3. Germline CDR1 and CDR2: MGHDK and SYGVNS. V dropped 2 bases and J dropped 2 bases, with 10 bases sitting between them. Written as DNA, the CDR3 is TGTGCCAGCAGTGAAACATCAGGGACCTACGAGCAGTACTTC. Encoded protein: CASSETSGTYEQYF.

The genes are TRBV29-1 and TRBJ1-6; TRBD1 agrees at 8 bases. Losses at the gene ends were 6 bases for V and 7 bases for J; bases not matched to a gene: 8. The CDR3 has 14 amino acids. Germline assignment: CDR1 SQVTM and CDR2 ANQGSEA. The CDR3 sequence: CSVRLDRENSPLHF. The DNA for the CDR3 is TGCAGCGTCCGGTTGGACAGGGAGAATTCACCCCTCCACTTT.

J is TRBJ2-1 and V is TRBV5-1; 9 bases match TRBD2. The CDR3 extends over 15 amino acids. V trimming: 1 base; J trimming: 8 bases; junction bases outside the gene matches: 7. The V gene's germline CDR1 is SGHRS and CDR2 YFSETQ. Here the CDR3 reads CASSLQGTSSYEQFF. The CDR3 bases are TGCGCCAGCAGCTTGCAGGGGACTAGCTCGTATGAGCAGTTCTTC.

The chain links TRBV28 to TRBJ2-2; 9 bases agree with TRBD2. V trimming: 7 bases; J trimming: 4 bases; junction bases outside the gene matches: 10. The CDR3 sequence is 16 residues long. The germline gives CDR1 MDHEN, CDR2 SYDVKM. This chain's CDR3 is CASIAGGVPSTGELFF. As DNA, the CDR3 is TGTGCCAGCATCGCGGGGGGGGTCCCCAGCACCGGGGAGCTGTTTTTT.

V and J are TRBV10-3 and TRBJ2-2, with 7 positions matching TRBD2. The CDR3 loop spans 16 amino acids. Germline V gives CDR1 ENHRY, CDR2 SYGVKD. V dropped 1 base and J dropped 3; count of bases not matched to a gene: 5. The CDR3 nucleotides are TGTGCCATCAGTGAGTTCGCGGGGAGGGACACCGGGGAGCTGTTTTTT. Translating it yields CAISEFAGRDTGELFF.

This clone was observed once. The chain combines TRBV29-1 with TRBJ1-1; TRBD1 matches at 12 bases. The CDR3 is 14 amino acids. Germline V gives CDR1 SQVTM, CDR2 ANQGSEA. Trimming removed 4 bases from V and 8 bases from J; junction bases left unmatched: 8. The CDR3 sequence is CSVGDRGLSGEAFF. The CDR3 DNA reads as TGCAGCGTTGGGGACAGGGGGCTTAGTGGCGAAGCTTTCTTT.

The J gene is TRBJ2-1, the V gene TRBV4-1; D not certain. The CDR3 consists of 16 residues. The germline V gene has CDR1 MGHRA and CDR2 YSYEKL. Trimming shortened V by 1 base and J by 7 bases, and 17 bases separated the two germline ends. CDR3 residues: CASSQADEARSNEQFF. The CDR3 coding sequence is TGCGCCAGCAGCCAAGCTGATGAAGCGCGCAGTAATGAGCAGTTCTTC.

V usage is TRBV14 and J usage is TRBJ1-2; D remains ambiguous. The CDR3 has 13 residues. Trimming left V 5 bases short and J 7 bases short, with 14 bases between. The germline gives CDR1 SGHDN, CDR2 FVKESK. The CDR3 here is CASSTSAGSGYTF. CDR3 DNA: TGTGCCAGCAGCACCTCGGCGGGGAGTGGCTACACCTTC.

The chain carries TRBV5-6 and TRBJ2-7; 8 bases match TRBD2. The trim removed 4 bases at V and 0 bases at J, leaving 6 bases unmatched. This CDR3 contains 15 residues. Germline CDR1 SGHDT, CDR2 YYEEEE. The CDR3 loop reads CASSPTSGSSYEQYF. The CDR3 DNA sequence: TGTGCCAGCAGCCCAACTAGCGGCAGCTCCTACGAGCAGTACTTC.

The chain has TRBV3-1 (or the pseudogene TRBV3-2) and TRBJ2-7, with D possibly being TRBD1 or TRBD2 (6 bases each). Germline values: CDR1 LGHDT, CDR2 YNNKEL (reference sequence). V lost 1 base and J lost 5, with 15 bases in between. This CDR3 is 15 amino acids long. CDR3 nucleotides: TGTGCCAGCAGCCAAGGGGAGGCAGGGGCGAACGAGCAGTACTTC. As protein: CASSQGEAGANEQYF.

The chain couples TRBV9 to TRBJ1-1, with D possibly being TRBD1 (6 bases). The germline gives CDR1 SGDLS, CDR2 YYNGEE. The V end was cut by 0 bases, the J end by 0 bases, with 18 bases between. This CDR3 is 18 amino acids long. CDR3 in DNA: TGTGCCAGCAGCGTAGTCGGGGGGCAGAGAGGAATGAACACTGAAGCTTTCTTT. Its translation: CASSVVGGQRGMNTEAFF.

This clone was seen only once. This chain connects TRBV7-5 to TRBJ2-7. TRBV7-5 is a known pseudogene. CDR3 length equals 12 residues. CDR3 sequence: CARSTRGAEQYF. The CDR3 bases are TGTGCCAGAAGCACAAGGGGGGCCGAGCAGTACTTC.

The chain joins TRBV18 to TRBJ1-5, with a possible D match to TRBD1 (5 bases). Trimming left V 2 bases short and J 7 bases short, with 9 bases between. CDR1 and CDR2 (germline): KGHSH, LQKENI. This CDR3 contains 13 residues. The DNA of the CDR3 is TGTGCCAGCTCACCAGGGGGGGAACAGCCCCAGCATTTT. It encodes CASSPGGEQPQHF. Full variable domain (outside the CDR3, taken from reference TRBV18 and TRBJ1-5): NAGVMQNPRHLVRRRGQEARLRCSPMKGHSHVYWYRQLPEEGLKFMVYLQKENIIDESGMPKERFSAEFPKEGPSILRIQQVVRGDSAAYFCASSPGGEQPQHFGDGTRLSIL.